This section outlines one T cell receptor (beta chain) sequence together with its context. The data were obtained in a study of blood T cell repertoires in COVID-19. Study information: PBMCs, B-cell-depleted T cells, or T cells were the source of the cDNA or gDNA that made up the material.

The CDR3 runs 15 residues. Germline V gene lookup returns CDR1 MNHEY and CDR2 SVGEGT. V shed 5 bases and J shed 1 base, with 9 bases lying between them. As handled by the study authors: Estimation of nucleated cell counts was performed using reference gene primer amplification. Produced via immunoSEQ multiplex PCR; TCRdb's table is partial and in-frame only. V, J and clone size are taken as reported in that table, and D and trimming were inferred from the DNA itself. Found here are 50,000 to 70,000 clones, around 87% of them singletons; the top ten hold around 6.9%. This sequence joins TRBV6-2 or TRBV6-3 and TRBJ2-6; perhaps TRBD1 as D (5 bases). Sequenced material: peripheral blood. The clonotype originates from a man aged 55 to 69 with active or convalescent COVID-19. CDR3 coding DNA: TGTGCCAGCAGTACCGGACAATCTGGGGCCAACGTCCTGACTTTC. It is translated as CASSTGQSGANVLTF.